The 18 T cell receptor beta chains below come from one sample, sequenced in a study of blood T cell repertoires in COVID-19. The protocol was immunoSEQ multiplex PCR, while the TCRdb copy is restricted to in-frame clones and leaves out a portion. The sample includes about 200,000 clones, around 90% of them seen just once. Sequencing was done on a sample of peripheral blood. These receptors were collected from a man aged 50-59 years with acute or convalescent COVID-19.

This clone was recorded a few times. The J gene is TRBJ2-5, the V gene TRBV2; D unclear. This CDR3 contains 13 residues. The V gene's germline CDR1 is SNHLY and CDR2 FYNNEI. V lost 2 bases to trimming and J lost 2 bases, with 6 bases between them. The CDR3 sequence: CASSEPFQETQYF. Here the CDR3 DNA reads TGTGCCAGCAGTGAACCCTTTCAAGAGACCCAGTACTTC.

The V and J genes are TRBV18 and TRBJ2-7, with 10 bases lining up with TRBD1. Germline-derived CDR1 and CDR2 are KGHSH and LQKENI. CDR3 length: 14 amino acids. V shed 3 bases and J 3 bases; nucleotides not matched to a gene: 2. The CDR3 region has the DNA TGTGCCAGCTCACCCGGGACAGGGGACTACGAGCAGTACGTC. This sequence encodes CASSPGTGDYEQYV.

This rearrangement joins TRBV28 to TRBJ1-3; no firm D call. Trimming took 7 bases from V and 0 from J, leaving 16 bases between them. This CDR3 is built from 16 residues. Germline assignment: CDR1 MDHEN and CDR2 SYDVKM. DNA for the CDR3: TGTGCCAGCACCGCGAGGTGGTCACTCTCTGGAAACACCATATATTTT. Translating gives CASTARWSLSGNTIYF.

The rearrangement uses TRBV28 and TRBJ1-2; maybe TRBD1 (6 bases). Trimming removed 3 bases from V and 5 bases from J, with 10 bases in between. Germline-derived CDR1 and CDR2 are MDHEN and SYDVKM. This CDR3 is built from 13 residues. The CDR3 DNA reads as TGTGCCAGCAGTTTGAACAGGGTGTATGGCTACACCTTC. Its protein is CASSLNRVYGYTF.

The chain couples TRBV4-2 to TRBJ1-4, with D tentatively TRBD1 (6 bases). V gave up 0 bases and J gave up 6 bases, with 14 bases separating them. Germline values: CDR1 LGHNA, CDR2 YNFKEQ. This CDR3 contains 16 residues. The CDR3 reads CASSQDWGGYYEKLFF. The CDR3 bases are TGTGCCAGCAGCCAAGATTGGGGGGGCTATTATGAAAAACTGTTTTTT.

This chain uses TRBV28 with TRBJ1-1; D ambiguous. V gave up 5 bases and J gave up 3 bases, with 10 bases separating them. Germline CDR1 is MDHEN and CDR2 is SYDVKM. The CDR3 is 13 residues long. CDR3 residues: CASSGLPDTEAFF. The CDR3 nucleotides read TGTGCCAGCAGTGGCCTGCCTGACACTGAAGCTTTCTTT.

The chain uses TRBV5-1 and TRBJ2-3; 10 bases match TRBD2. After removal of 0 bases from V and 10 bases from J, the junction contained 8 bases not matched to a gene. This CDR3 spans 15 amino acids. The germline V gene encodes CDR1 SGHRS and CDR2 YFSETQ. CDR3 amino acids: CASSLELAGDLSQYF. CDR3 nucleotides: TGCGCCAGCAGCTTGGAGCTAGCGGGAGACCTGTCGCAGTATTTT.

J is TRBJ1-1 and V is TRBV7-9; maybe TRBD1 (6 bases). Germline CDR1 SEHNR, CDR2 FQNEAQ (reference sequence). This CDR3 has 18 amino acids. The V and J ends lost 1 base and 0 bases respectively, with 18 bases between them. The chain's CDR3 is CASSLVGGARALNTEAFF. DNA for the CDR3: TGTGCCAGCAGCTTAGTGGGGGGGGCGCGGGCCCTGAACACTGAAGCTTTCTTT.

The V call is TRBV7-9, the J call TRBJ2-7, with 11 bases matching TRBD2. The CDR3 covers 16 residues. Per the germline V gene, CDR1 is SEHNR and CDR2 is FQNEAQ (reference sequence). The junction had 10 bases not matched to a gene; V was cut back by 5 bases and J by 4 bases. CDR3 DNA: TGTGCCAGCAGCGCGCCCCGGACTAGCGGGCTTTACGAGCAGTACGTC. The encoded protein is CASSAPRTSGLYEQYV.

V usage is TRBV4-1 and J usage is TRBJ2-1; 11 bases are a match to TRBD2. This CDR3 comprises 15 residues. The V and J ends lost 1 base and 4 bases, in that order; junction bases with no gene match: 0. CDR1 and CDR2 from the germline V gene are MGHRA and YSYEKL. The DNA of the CDR3 is TGCGCCAGCAGCCAAGTAGCGGGGGGGTACAATGAGCAGTTCTTC. Translated, it gives CASSQVAGGYNEQFF.

V usage is TRBV15 and J usage is TRBJ2-7; D possibly corresponds to TRBD1 (5 bases). Germline CDR1 LNHNV, CDR2 YYDKDF (reference sequence). V lost 0 bases, J lost 3 bases, and 12 bases lay in between. The CDR3 extends over 15 amino acids. CDR3 amino acids: CATSREGAVSYEQYF. Here the CDR3 DNA reads TGTGCCACCAGCAGAGAAGGGGCAGTAAGCTACGAGCAGTACTTC.

J is TRBJ2-1 and V is TRBV7-9; maybe TRBD2 (5 bases). This CDR3 is 11 amino acids long. V shed 2 bases and J shed 10 bases, with 6 bases lying between them. The germline V gene encodes CDR1 SEHNR and CDR2 FQNEAQ (reference sequence). CDR3 nucleotides: TGTGCCAGCAGCTTATCGGGGGAGCAGTTCTTC. Protein: CASSLSGEQFF.

The chain links TRBV3-1 (or the pseudogene TRBV3-2) to TRBJ2-2, with D possibly TRBD2 on 6 matching bases. CDR1 is LGHDT and CDR2 is YNNKEL in the germline V gene (reference sequence). The CDR3 runs to 16 residues. The V gene lost 1 base and the J gene lost 5 bases, with 14 bases spanning the gap. CDR3 protein: CASSQGGAGKTGELFF. The CDR3 nucleotides are TGTGCCAGCAGCCAAGGCGGCGCGGGAAAAACCGGGGAGCTGTTTTTT.

This chain joins TRBV11-3 and TRBJ2-7, with TRBD2 matching 8 bases. Germline assignment: CDR1 SGHNT and CDR2 YENEEA. The CDR3 is 15 amino acids. The junction had 9 bases not matched to a gene; V was cut back by 5 bases and J by 3 bases. CDR3 bases: TGTGCCAGCAGCCCGGCGGGGGGAAATAGCTACGAGCAGTACTTC. Translation: CASSPAGGNSYEQYF. The whole variable domain, filled in from reference TRBV11-3 and TRBJ2-7, reads EAGVVQSPRYKIIEKKQPVAFWCNPISGHNTLYWYLQNLGQGPELLIRYENEEAVDDSQLPKDRFSAERLKGVDSTLKIQPAELGDSAVYLCASSPAGGNSYEQYFGPGTRLTVT.

The V gene is TRBV20-1, the J gene TRBJ1-1; 7 bases line up with TRBD1. This CDR3 is 13 amino acids long. The junction had 6 bases not matched to a gene; V was cut back by 3 bases and J by 5 bases. Looked up from germline, CDR1 is DFQATT and CDR2 is SNEGSKA (reference sequence). CDR3 sequence: CSASGPGGTEAFF. CDR3 in DNA: TGCAGTGCTAGTGGACCAGGGGGGACTGAAGCTTTCTTT.

The V gene is TRBV7-2, the J gene TRBJ2-7; D ambiguous. Trimming took 3 bases from V and 7 from J, leaving 16 bases between them. Germline loops: CDR1 SGHTA, CDR2 FQGNSA. The CDR3 length is 14 residues. This CDR3 reads CASSFDEVSQEQYV. The CDR3 nucleotides read TGTGCCAGCAGCTTTGACGAGGTTTCGCAAGAGCAGTACGTC.

This clone was picked up one time. The gene calls are TRBV4-1 and TRBJ2-7, with unresolved D. Germline values: CDR1 MGHRA, CDR2 YSYEKL. CDR3 length: 13 amino acids. V lost 4 bases, J lost 10 bases, and 17 bases lay in between. The CDR3 loop is CASSPLPGGNQYF. The CDR3 DNA sequence: TGCGCCAGCAGCCCCCTCCCCGGCGGAAACCAGTACTTC.

The chain links TRBV9 to TRBJ2-1; D remains ambiguous. CDR1 is SGDLS and CDR2 is YYNGEE in the germline V gene. V was shortened by 0 bases and J by 8 bases, with 15 bases between the two germline ends. The CDR3 length is 15 residues. Written as DNA, the CDR3 is TGTGCCAGCAGCGTAGGTACAGTCGTTTCGGATGAGCAGTTCTTC. Its protein is CASSVGTVVSDEQFF.